Sequencing of this T cell receptor (beta chain) was carried out in a study of identical twins. Broader study findings: Findings depended on cross-sectional statistics rather than tracking the same donors. Out-of-frame TCR alpha sharing observed in monozygotic twins exceeded model estimates.

The germline CDR1 and CDR2 sequences are DFQATT and SNEGSKA (reference sequence). Trimming removed 6 bases from V and 5 bases from J; junction bases left unmatched: 10. The CDR3 is 14 residues long. TCRdb itself ran the 5' RACE reads through MiXCR, one entry per CDR3 protein. Of hundreds of thousands of distinct CDR3 sequences listed, roughly 6.2% are singletons. This clonotype was recorded many times. What it binds is unknown. The TCR originated in a young man in good health. The chain carries TRBV20-1 and TRBJ2-3; 8 bases are shared with TRBD2. Sequenced: naive T cells sorted from blood. CDR3 coding DNA: TGCAGTGCCCCTATGGGGCTAGCGGGAGATACGCAGTATTTT. Translation gives CSAPMGLAGDTQYF.